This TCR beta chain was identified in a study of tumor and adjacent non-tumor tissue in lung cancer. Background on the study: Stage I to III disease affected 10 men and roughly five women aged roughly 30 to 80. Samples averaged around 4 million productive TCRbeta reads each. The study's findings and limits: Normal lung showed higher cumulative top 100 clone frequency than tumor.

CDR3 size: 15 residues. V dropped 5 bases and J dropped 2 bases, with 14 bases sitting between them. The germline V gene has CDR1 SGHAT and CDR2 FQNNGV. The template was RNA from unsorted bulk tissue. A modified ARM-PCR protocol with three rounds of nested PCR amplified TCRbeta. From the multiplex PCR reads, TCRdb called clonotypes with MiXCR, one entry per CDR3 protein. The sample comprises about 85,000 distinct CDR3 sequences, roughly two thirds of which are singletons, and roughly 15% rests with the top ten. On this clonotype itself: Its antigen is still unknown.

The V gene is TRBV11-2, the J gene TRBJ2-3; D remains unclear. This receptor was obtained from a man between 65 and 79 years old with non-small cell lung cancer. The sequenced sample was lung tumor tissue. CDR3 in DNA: TGTGCCAGCAGCGCGACCAATTCTCACACAGATACGCAGTATTTT. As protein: CASSATNSHTDTQYF.